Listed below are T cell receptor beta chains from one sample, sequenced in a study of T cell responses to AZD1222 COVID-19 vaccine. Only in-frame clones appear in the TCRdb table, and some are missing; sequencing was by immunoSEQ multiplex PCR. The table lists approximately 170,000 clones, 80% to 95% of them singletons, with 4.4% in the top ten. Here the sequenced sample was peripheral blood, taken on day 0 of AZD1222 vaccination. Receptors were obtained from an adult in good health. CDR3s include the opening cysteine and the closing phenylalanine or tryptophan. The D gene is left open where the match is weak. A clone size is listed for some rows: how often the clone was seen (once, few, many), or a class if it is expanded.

CASSLLGDYGYTF | TGTGCCAGCAGCTTACTAGGGGACTATGGCTACACCTTC | . | . | TRBJ1-2 | TRBV11-2
CASSMETGLNTF | TGTGCCAGTAGTATGGAGACAGGGTTGAACACCTTC | . | TRBD1 | TRBJ1-2 | TRBV19
CASSLGSGGAHF | TGTGCCAGCAGCTTGGGGTCGGGAGGCGCGCATTTT | . | . | TRBJ1-5 | TRBV5-8
CASSYGGSGANVLTF | TGTGCCAGCAGTTACGGGGGGTCTGGGGCCAACGTCCTGACTTTC | . | . | TRBJ2-6 | TRBV6-5
CASSTSDLGNTEAFF | TGTGCCAGCAGCACTTCCGACCTGGGTAACACTGAAGCTTTCTTT | . | . | TRBJ1-1 | TRBV5-4
CASSLPGQTNSPLHF | TGTGCCAGCAGCTTACCGGGACAGACTAATTCACCCCTCCACTTT | . | TRBD1 | TRBJ1-6 | TRBV5-4
CASSQSGGNQPQHF | TGTGCCAGCAGCCAATCTGGAGGCAATCAGCCCCAGCATTTT | . | . | TRBJ1-5 | TRBV16
CASSYLAGGFHEQYF | TGTGCCAGCAGTTATCTGGCGGGAGGGTTCCACGAGCAGTACTTC | . | TRBD2 | TRBJ2-7 | TRBV6-5
CASSLAGQSADTQYF | TGTGCCAGCAGCTTGGCGGGACAGAGCGCAGATACGCAGTATTTT | . | TRBD1 | TRBJ2-3 | TRBV5-8
CSAPRWGEQFF | TGCAGTGCTCCAAGATGGGGTGAGCAGTTCTTC | . | . | TRBJ2-1 | TRBV20-1
CASSQGQFSGNTIYF | TGTGCCAGCAGCCAGGGGCAGTTCTCTGGAAACACCATATATTTT | . | . | TRBJ1-3 | TRBV5-8
CASEGASPAEQFF | TGTGCCAGCGAAGGGGCTAGCCCGGCTGAGCAGTTCTTC | . | . | TRBJ2-1 | TRBV11-3
CAISRDRGLEQFF | TGTGCCATCAGCCGGGACAGGGGCCTGGAGCAGTTCTTC | . | TRBD1 | TRBJ2-1 | TRBV10-3
CSVGQLNTEAFF | TGCAGCGTTGGTCAACTGAACACTGAAGCTTTCTTT | . | . | TRBJ1-1 | TRBV29-1
CASSAGTGGRSSSGNTIYF | TGCGCCAGCAGCGCCGGGACAGGGGGCCGGTCGAGCTCTGGAAACACCATATATTTT | . | TRBD1 | TRBJ1-3 | TRBV5-1
CARRDLPPGRECWYEQYF | TGTGCCAGGCGAGACCTCCCTCCCGGGAGGGAGTGTTGGTACGAGCAGTACTTC | . | TRBD2 | TRBJ2-7 | TRBV27
CASSLGLGPYEQYF | TGCGCCAGCAGCTTGGGACTAGGCCCCTACGAGCAGTACTTC | . | . | TRBJ2-7 | TRBV5-1
CASSPKPPEQYF | TGTGCCAGCAGCCCCAAACCGCCCGAGCAGTACTTC | . | . | TRBJ2-7 | TRBV7-8
CASSLVPMDTIYF | TGTGCCAGCAGCTTAGTTCCTATGGACACCATATATTTT | . | . | TRBJ1-3 | TRBV7-9
CASSFISTYEQYF | TGTGCCAGCAGCTTCATTTCTACCTACGAGCAGTACTTC | . | . | TRBJ2-7 | TRBV7-9
CASSSTSGSPTDTQYF | TGTGCCAGCAGCTCTACTAGCGGGAGCCCCACAGATACGCAGTATTTT | . | TRBD2 | TRBJ2-3 | TRBV11-2
CASSYYRNQPQHF | TGTGCCAGCAGCTACTACAGGAATCAGCCCCAGCATTTT | . | . | TRBJ1-5 | TRBV12-3/TRBV12-4
CASSKQGVLSPLHF | TGTGCCAGCAGCAAACAGGGGGTCTTGTCACCCCTCCACTTT | once | TRBD1 | TRBJ1-6 | TRBV6-5
CASTKGRDRNYGYTF | TGTGCCAGTACCAAGGGTCGGGACAGGAACTATGGCTACACCTTC | . | TRBD1 | TRBJ1-2 | TRBV19
CASSFGTTSYNEQFF | TGTGCCAGCAGCTTCGGGACCACCAGTTACAATGAGCAGTTCTTC | . | . | TRBJ2-1 | TRBV7-3
CATLLAGGPKNEQFF | TGTGCCACCCTTCTAGCGGGAGGGCCTAAAAATGAGCAGTTCTTC | . | TRBD2 | TRBJ2-1 | TRBV7-9
CASSPGQTYQPQHF | TGTGCCAGCAGTCCGGGACAAACTTATCAGCCCCAGCATTTT | . | . | TRBJ1-5 | TRBV27
CASSLVRTLTDTQYF | TGTGCCAGCAGCTTAGTCCGGACCCTCACAGATACGCAGTATTTT | . | . | TRBJ2-3 | TRBV11-2
CASSPTRTGPRYSPLHF | TGTGCCAGCAGCCCCACTCGGACAGGACCCAGATATTCACCCCTCCACTTT | . | TRBD1 | TRBJ1-6 | TRBV28
CASSRGTAGLNTEAFF | TGTGCCAGTAGTAGGGGGACAGCAGGACTAAACACTGAAGCTTTCTTT | . | TRBD1 | TRBJ1-1 | TRBV19
CASSELTSGRTDTQYF | TGTGCCAGCAGTGAACTGACTAGCGGGAGGACAGATACGCAGTATTTT | once | TRBD2 | TRBJ2-3 | TRBV6-1
CASSFSGGRVSTDTQYF | TGTGCCAGCAGTTTTAGCGGGGGAAGGGTTAGCACAGATACGCAGTATTTT | once | TRBD2 | TRBJ2-3 | TRBV27
CASSLWGTYHKFF | TGTGCCAGCAGTTTATGGGGCACGTATCATAAGTTCTTC | . | . | TRBJ2-1 | TRBV28
CASSLDLSRNTEAFF | TGCGCCAGCAGCTTGGACCTATCTAGGAACACTGAAGCTTTCTTT | . | . | TRBJ1-1 | TRBV5-1
CASSLENRASSGNTIYF | TGCGCCAGCAGCTTGGAAAACAGGGCAAGCTCTGGAAACACCATATATTTT | . | . | TRBJ1-3 | TRBV5-1
CASSVDKAYGYTF | TGTGCCAGCAGCGTTGACAAAGCCTATGGCTACACCTTC | . | . | TRBJ1-2 | TRBV6-5
CASIPGGADNEQFF | TGTGCCAGCATCCCAGGGGGCGCGGACAATGAGCAGTTCTTC | . | TRBD1 | TRBJ2-1 | TRBV2
CASSGTSGRDYNEQFF | TGTGCCAGCAGTGGAACTAGCGGGAGGGATTACAATGAGCAGTTCTTC | few | TRBD2 | TRBJ2-1 | TRBV2
CAITSLLLRDNTNYGYTF | TGTGCCATCACCTCCTTACTACTAAGGGATAACACCAACTATGGCTACACCTTC | . | . | TRBJ1-2 | TRBV10-3
CARTALAGDNEQFF | TGTGCCAGAACGGCACTAGCGGGAGACAATGAGCAGTTCTTC | . | TRBD2 | TRBJ2-1 | TRBV7-2
CASSLYENTEAFF | TGTGCCAGCAGCTTATATGAGAACACTGAAGCTTTCTTT | . | . | TRBJ1-1 | TRBV7-9
CASSLGEDTQYF | TGTGCCAGCAGCCTAGGGGAGGATACGCAGTATTTT | . | . | TRBJ2-3 | TRBV28
CAWRPRRDENTEAFF | TGTGCCTGGAGGCCGCGGAGGGATGAGAACACTGAAGCTTTCTTT | . | . | TRBJ1-1 | TRBV30
CASSLDGTSGAFF | TGTGCCAGCAGCTTAGACGGTACCAGTGGGGCTTTCTTT | . | . | TRBJ1-1 | TRBV7-6
CASSLGGRTQYF | TGTGCCAGCAGTTTAGGGGGGAGGACCCAGTACTTC | . | . | TRBJ2-5 | TRBV12-3/TRBV12-4
CASSETTGNEQFF | TGTGCCAGCAGTGAGACAACGGGGAATGAGCAGTTCTTC | . | . | TRBJ2-1 | TRBV6-1
CASSFVGQPQHF | TGTGCCAGCAGTTTTGTCGGTCAGCCCCAGCATTTT | . | . | TRBJ1-5 | TRBV12-3/TRBV12-4
CASSFDPGQGIAGYTF | TGCGCCAGCAGTTTCGATCCGGGACAGGGGATCGCTGGCTACACCTTC | . | TRBD1 | TRBJ1-2 | TRBV5-1
CASSQAGQGNNSPLHF | TGTGCCAGCAGCCAAGCCGGACAGGGAAATAATTCACCCCTCCACTTT | . | TRBD1 | TRBJ1-6 | TRBV3-1/TRBV3-2
CASSLTANTEAFF | TGTGCCAGTAGTCTGACGGCGAACACTGAAGCTTTCTTT | . | . | TRBJ1-1 | TRBV19
CASSPLGGSNTEAFF | TGTGCCAGCAGCCCTCTCGGGGGATCTAACACTGAAGCTTTCTTT | few | . | TRBJ1-1 | TRBV27
CASSLGLSPVAGYTF | TGTGCCAGCAGCTTAGGGTTGTCTCCGGTGGCAGGCTACACCTTC | . | . | TRBJ1-2 | TRBV7-9